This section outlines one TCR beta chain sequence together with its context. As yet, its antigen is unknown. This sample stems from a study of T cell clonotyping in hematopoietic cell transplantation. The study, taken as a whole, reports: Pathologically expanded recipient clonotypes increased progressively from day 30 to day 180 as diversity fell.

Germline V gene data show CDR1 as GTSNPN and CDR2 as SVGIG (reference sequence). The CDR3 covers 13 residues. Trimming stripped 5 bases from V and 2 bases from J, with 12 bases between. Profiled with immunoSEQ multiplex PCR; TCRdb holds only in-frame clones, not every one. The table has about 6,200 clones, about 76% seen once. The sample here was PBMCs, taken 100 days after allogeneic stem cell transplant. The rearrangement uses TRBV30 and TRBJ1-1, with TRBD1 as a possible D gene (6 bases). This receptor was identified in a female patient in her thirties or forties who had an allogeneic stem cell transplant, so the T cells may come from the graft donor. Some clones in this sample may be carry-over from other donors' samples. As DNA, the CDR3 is TGTGCCTGGGAGACAGGCCCAAACACTGAAGCTTTCTTT. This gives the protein CAWETGPNTEAFF.